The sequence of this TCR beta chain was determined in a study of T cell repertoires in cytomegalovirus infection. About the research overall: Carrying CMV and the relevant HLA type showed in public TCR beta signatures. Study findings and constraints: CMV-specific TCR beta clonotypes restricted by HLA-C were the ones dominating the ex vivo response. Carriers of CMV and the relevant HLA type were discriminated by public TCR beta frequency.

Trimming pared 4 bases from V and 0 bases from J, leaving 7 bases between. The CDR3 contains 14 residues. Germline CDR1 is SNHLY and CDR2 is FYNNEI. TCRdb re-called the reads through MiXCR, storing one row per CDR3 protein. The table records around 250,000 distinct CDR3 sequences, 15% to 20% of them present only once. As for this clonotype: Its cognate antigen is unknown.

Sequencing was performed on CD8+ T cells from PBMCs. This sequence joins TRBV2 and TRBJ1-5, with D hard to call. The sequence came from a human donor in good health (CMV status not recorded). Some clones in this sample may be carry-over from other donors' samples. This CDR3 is CASSAHYSNQPQHF. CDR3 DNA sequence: TGTGCCAGCAGTGCACATTATAGCAATCAGCCCCAGCATTTT.